This passage covers 14 T cell receptor beta chains from one sample sequenced in a study of blood T cell repertoires in COVID-19. The table came from immunoSEQ multiplex PCR; TCRdb's copy has only in-frame clones and leaves some out. The sample consists of 85,000 to 130,000 clones, roughly nine tenths of them appearing once. The source material was peripheral blood. These receptors all come from a human donor in a cohort sampled during active COVID-19.

The V call is TRBV25-1, the J call TRBJ1-6; the D gene is possibly TRBD1 (5 bases). V was pared by 5 bases and J by 7 bases, with 12 bases between. The CDR3 sequence is 14 residues long. Germline assignment: CDR1 MGHDK and CDR2 SYGVNS. DNA for the CDR3: TGTGCCAGCAGTCAGATCAGGGAAAATTCACCCCTCCACTTT. This codes for CASSQIRENSPLHF. The full variable domain, in which reference TRBV25-1 and TRBJ1-6 provide the parts outside the CDR3, is EADIYQTPRYLVIGTGKKITLECSQTMGHDKMYWYQQDPGMELHLIHYSYGVNSTEKGDLSSESTVSRIRTEHFPLTLESARPSHTSQYLCASSQIRENSPLHFGNGTRLTVT.

The chain combines TRBV6-5 with TRBJ2-5; 7 positions match TRBD1. Germline V gives CDR1 MNHEY, CDR2 SVGAGI. This CDR3 spans 14 amino acids. V lost 1 base to trimming and J lost 2 bases; unmatched junction nucleotides: 1. The CDR3 DNA is TGTGCCAGCAGTTACTACAGGGGACAAGAGACCCAGTACTTC. Amino acid sequence: CASSYYRGQETQYF.

The chain employs TRBV3-1 (or the pseudogene TRBV3-2) and TRBJ2-2; the D gene is possibly TRBD1 (6 bases). This CDR3 contains 16 residues. V dropped 4 bases and J dropped 1 base, with 13 bases sitting between them. Germline V CDR1 and CDR2: LGHDT, YNNKEL (reference sequence). In DNA, the CDR3 is TGTGCCAGCAGCCGACCCCTGGGACAGAACACCGGGGAGCTGTTTTTT. It is translated as CASSRPLGQNTGELFF.

The chain has TRBV5-1 and TRBJ2-7; 7 nucleotides align to TRBD1. In germline, CDR1 is SGHRS, CDR2 YFSETQ. The J segment lost 2 bases and the V segment lost 5 bases, leaving 10 bases of the junction unmatched. The CDR3 contains 15 residues. The CDR3, as DNA: TGCGCCAGCAGTGTTTCACCGGGACAGACCTACGAGCAGTACTTC. Its translation: CASSVSPGQTYEQYF.

The chain is built from TRBV6-2 or TRBV6-3 and TRBJ2-7; 9 positions agree with TRBD1. Germline trimming cut 2 bases from V and 5 bases from J; bases unmatched to any gene: 10. This CDR3 contains 16 residues. Per germline, CDR1 MNHEY and CDR2 SVGEGT. CDR3 DNA sequence: TGTGCCAGCAGTTACCCGGGACAGGGTTTTTTCCACGAGCAGTACTTC. Its translation: CASSYPGQGFFHEQYF.

The CDR3 DNA reads TGTGCCAGCAGCTTGGGCTCTGCGAGAGGGTCAACCTACGAGCAGTACTTC. This gives the protein CASSLGSARGSTYEQYF. J is TRBJ2-7 and V is TRBV7-8; tentative D call: TRBD2 (5 bases). With 3 bases removed from V and 2 bases from J, the gap between germline ends came to 20 bases. Per the germline V gene, CDR1 is SGHVS and CDR2 is FQNEAQ. This CDR3 is 17 amino acids long.

The rearrangement links TRBV6-2 or TRBV6-3 to TRBJ2-1; D remains unclear. The CDR3 totals 13 residues. CDR1 MNHEY and CDR2 SVGEGT come from the germline V gene. V lost 0 bases and J 9 bases, leaving 9 bases between the germline ends. The CDR3 sequence is CASSYSRYAEQFF. The DNA of the CDR3 is TGTGCCAGCAGTTACTCGAGGTATGCTGAGCAGTTCTTC.

This chain uses TRBV10-3 with TRBJ1-2; no firm D call. Germline CDR1 reads ENHRY; CDR2 reads SYGVKD. The V and J ends lost 3 bases and 6 bases respectively, with 17 bases between them. This CDR3 is 15 amino acids long. CDR3 sequence (DNA): TGTGCCATCAGTGATCCGGGGAGGAAGCGCGATGGCTACACCTTC. The encoded protein is CAISDPGRKRDGYTF.

The chain carries TRBV15 and TRBJ2-1, with D hard to call. The CDR3 extends over 13 amino acids. Germline CDR1 is LNHNV and CDR2 is YYDKDF (reference sequence). V dropped 0 bases and J dropped 6 bases, with 6 bases sitting between them. For the CDR3, the DNA is TGTGCCACCAGCAGAGATTCTAGCAATGAGCAGTTCTTC. Protein sequence: CATSRDSSNEQFF.

This clone was observed a single time. This chain links TRBV6-2 or TRBV6-3 with TRBJ2-7; a possible D gene is TRBD2 (6 bases). Germline-derived CDR1 and CDR2 are MNHEY and SVGEGT. V shed 4 bases and J shed 2 bases, with 12 bases lying between them. This CDR3 comprises 14 residues. CDR3 loop: CASSLPGSAYEQYF. CDR3 nucleotides: TGTGCCAGCAGTTTACCCGGGAGCGCCTACGAGCAGTACTTC.

The chain combines TRBV27 with TRBJ2-7; the D gene is possibly TRBD1 (5 bases). Germline CDR1 is MNHEY and CDR2 is SMNVEV (reference sequence). Trimming cost V 3 bases and J 3 bases, with 12 bases left between them. The CDR3 consists of 14 residues. The CDR3 spells CASSLKGLSYEQYF. The CDR3 DNA reads TGTGCCAGCAGTTTGAAGGGGCTTAGCTACGAGCAGTACTTC.

The chain has TRBV27 and TRBJ2-6; possible D gene TRBD2, 5 bases. V lost 5 bases, J lost 2 bases, and 13 bases lay in between. Germline CDR1 MNHEY, CDR2 SMNVEV (reference sequence). The CDR3 contains 16 residues. CDR3 DNA: TGTGCCAGCAGTCTAGCCCCCTCCCCTGGGGCCAACGTCCTGACTTTC. Residues: CASSLAPSPGANVLTF.

The chain links TRBV7-9 to TRBJ1-1; D call uncertain. The CDR3 is 15 residues long. Looked up from germline, CDR1 is SEHNR and CDR2 is FQNEAQ (reference sequence). V was clipped by 5 bases and J by 0 bases, with 13 bases between them. CDR3 sequence reads: CASSPIGSMNTEAFF. The CDR3 region has the DNA TGTGCCAGCAGCCCAATTGGGAGCATGAACACTGAAGCTTTCTTT.

The J gene is TRBJ1-2, the V gene TRBV4-3; D perhaps matches TRBD1 (6 bases). CDR1 and CDR2 (germline): LGHNA, YSLEER. V was cut by 4 bases and J by 0 bases, with 21 bases left in between. The CDR3 has 18 residues. Here the CDR3 reads CASSRFHSQGLANYGYTF. CDR3 sequence (DNA): TGCGCCAGCAGCCGATTTCACTCCCAGGGGTTAGCTAACTATGGCTACACCTTC.